This T cell receptor (beta chain) comes out of a study of shared clonotypes between healthy human individuals. About this clone itself: No antigen is known for it.

Study observations and caveats: Unshared clonotypes carried lower generation probabilities than those common to all four donors. Around 5% was the fraction of naive CD4 clonotypes found shared across a handful of donors. Larger richness was generally estimated for naive than memory subsets.

Sorted-subset replicate PCR reactions were performed with approximately 200 ng DNA, corresponding to roughly 30,000 T cell genomes. Repertoires were generated with immunoSEQ multiplex PCR, while TCRdb's copy carries only in-frame clones and drops some. Of some 650,000 clones in the sample, 97% were seen once. V was cut by 0 bases and J by 2 bases, with 12 bases left in between. CDR1 SGDLS and CDR2 YYNGEE come from the germline V gene. The CDR3 length is 15 residues. The chain links TRBV9 to TRBJ2-7, with D unclear. The TCR was taken from a woman in her thirties in good health. The sequenced material came from naive CD4+ T cells sorted from blood. Stated subset: CD45RA+ positively selected. In DNA form, the CDR3 reads TGTGCCAGCAGCGTAGGACCGCCCCTGGCCTACGAGCAGTACTTC. This codes for CASSVGPPLAYEQYF.